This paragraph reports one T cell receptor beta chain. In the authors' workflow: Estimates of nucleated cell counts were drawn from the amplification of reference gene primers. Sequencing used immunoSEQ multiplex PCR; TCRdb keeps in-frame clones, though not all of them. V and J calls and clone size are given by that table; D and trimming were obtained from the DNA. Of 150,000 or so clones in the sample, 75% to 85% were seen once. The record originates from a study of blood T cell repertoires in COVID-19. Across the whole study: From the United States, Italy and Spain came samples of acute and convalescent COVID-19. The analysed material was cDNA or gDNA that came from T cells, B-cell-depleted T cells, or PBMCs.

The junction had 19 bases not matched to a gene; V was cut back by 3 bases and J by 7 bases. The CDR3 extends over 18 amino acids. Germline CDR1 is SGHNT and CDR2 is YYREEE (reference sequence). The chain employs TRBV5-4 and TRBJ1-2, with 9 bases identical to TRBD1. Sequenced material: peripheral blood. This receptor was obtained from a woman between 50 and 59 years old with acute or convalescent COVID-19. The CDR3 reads CASSSSGTGYQSSSGYTF. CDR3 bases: TGTGCCAGCAGCTCCTCCGGGACAGGGTATCAGTCATCCTCTGGCTACACCTTC.